A selection of T cell receptor beta chains follows, all from one sample in a study of blood T cell repertoires in COVID-19. TCRdb's table, derived via immunoSEQ multiplex PCR, lists solely in-frame clones and lacks some. The sample lists about 35,000 clones; over 80% were seen once. Material for sequencing was peripheral blood. These TCRs come from a man older than 75 with active COVID-19. The CDR3 runs from the conserved cysteine through the conserved F or W. A D gene is named only where the DNA matches it firmly. Clone size is not always given. Where it is, it says once, few, many or a class for expanded clones.

j_call: TRBJ2-2
clone_size: medium-sized
d_call: TRBD1
v_call: TRBV6-5
cdr3_nt: TGTGCCAGCACCTTAACAGGGGTGGGTCCCGGGGAGCTGTTTTTT
cdr3_aa: CASTLTGVGPGELFF

j_call: TRBJ2-7
clone_size: .
d_call: .
v_call: TRBV10-1
cdr3_nt: TGCGCCTCTTCCCCGACAGGCTGGACCTACGAGCAGTACTTC
cdr3_aa: CASSPTGWTYEQYF

j_call: TRBJ2-3
clone_size: .
d_call: TRBD2
v_call: TRBV19
cdr3_nt: TGTGCCAGTTCGGCGGGAGTGGTAGATACGCAGTATTTT
cdr3_aa: CASSAGVVDTQYF

j_call: TRBJ2-1
clone_size: .
d_call: .
v_call: TRBV7-2
cdr3_nt: TGTGCCAGCAGCTTAGCGTGGGCTACCAATGAGCAGTTCTTC
cdr3_aa: CASSLAWATNEQFF

j_call: TRBJ1-1
clone_size: .
d_call: .
v_call: TRBV5-1
cdr3_nt: TGCGCCAGCAGGAAGGAGACAGCCCGAATTGCCACTGAAGCTTTCTTT
cdr3_aa: CASRKETARIATEAFF

j_call: TRBJ1-1
clone_size: .
d_call: .
v_call: TRBV7-9
cdr3_nt: TGTGCCAGCAGCCGGGGAGGGTGGGGGGACACTGAAGCTTTCTTT
cdr3_aa: CASSRGGWGDTEAFF

j_call: TRBJ1-6
clone_size: .
d_call: .
v_call: TRBV4-3
cdr3_nt: TGCGCCAGCAGCCAAACCAGGGTTTATAATTCACCCCTCCACTTT
cdr3_aa: CASSQTRVYNSPLHF

j_call: TRBJ1-5
clone_size: .
d_call: .
v_call: TRBV7-8
cdr3_nt: TGTGCCAGCAGCTTGGGGGCAAGAGGCAATCAGCCCCAGCATTTT
cdr3_aa: CASSLGARGNQPQHF

j_call: TRBJ2-1
clone_size: .
d_call: TRBD2
v_call: TRBV7-9
cdr3_nt: TGTGCCAGCAGCCCAAGACTAGCGGGAGGGGTAAATGAGCAGTTCTTC
cdr3_aa: CASSPRLAGGVNEQFF

j_call: TRBJ2-1
clone_size: .
d_call: .
v_call: TRBV25-1
cdr3_nt: TGTGCCAGCTCGAGAGGAGGGGATCTCTACAATGAGCAGTTCTTC
cdr3_aa: CASSRGGDLYNEQFF

j_call: TRBJ1-1
clone_size: .
d_call: TRBD1
v_call: TRBV5-6
cdr3_nt: TGTGCCAGCAGCTGGGGACAGGGGAACACTGAAGCTTTCTTT
cdr3_aa: CASSWGQGNTEAFF

j_call: TRBJ1-2
clone_size: once
d_call: TRBD1
v_call: TRBV5-5
cdr3_nt: TGTGCCAGCAGCTTCGGGACAGGGGGGTATGGCTACACCTTC
cdr3_aa: CASSFGTGGYGYTF

j_call: TRBJ2-2
clone_size: .
d_call: .
v_call: TRBV20-1
cdr3_nt: TGCAGTGCTAGTTTCCTAAACACCGGGGAGCTGTTTTTT
cdr3_aa: CSASFLNTGELFF

j_call: TRBJ2-3
clone_size: .
d_call: .
v_call: TRBV19
cdr3_nt: TGTGCCAGTACCCAAACCGGGTTGGACACAGATACGCAGTATTTT
cdr3_aa: CASTQTGLDTDTQYF

j_call: TRBJ2-2
clone_size: .
d_call: .
v_call: TRBV6-5
cdr3_nt: TGTGCCAGCAATACACAGGGGAACACCGGGGAGCTGTTTTTT
cdr3_aa: CASNTQGNTGELFF

j_call: TRBJ1-4
clone_size: .
d_call: TRBD1
v_call: TRBV9
cdr3_nt: TGTGCCAGCAGCGCCCGGCAGGGGGCGCGGAATGAAAAACTGTTTTTT
cdr3_aa: CASSARQGARNEKLFF

j_call: TRBJ2-7
clone_size: .
d_call: TRBD2
v_call: TRBV30
cdr3_nt: TGTGCCTGGAGTCGAACTGGACTAGCGGGAGTAAGATACGAGCAGTACTTC
cdr3_aa: CAWSRTGLAGVRYEQYF

j_call: TRBJ2-5
clone_size: .
d_call: TRBD2
v_call: TRBV7-2
cdr3_nt: TGTGCCAGCAGCCCTAGGACTAGCGGAGGGGGGGAGACCCAGTACTTC
cdr3_aa: CASSPRTSGGGETQYF

j_call: TRBJ2-1
clone_size: .
d_call: .
v_call: TRBV19
cdr3_nt: TGTGCCAGTAGTGGAGAACTAGACACCAACTACAATGAGCAGTTCTTC
cdr3_aa: CASSGELDTNYNEQFF

j_call: TRBJ2-7
clone_size: .
d_call: .
v_call: TRBV11-2
cdr3_nt: TGTGCCAGCAGCCAATGGACACGAAACTACGAGCAGTACTTC
cdr3_aa: CASSQWTRNYEQYF

j_call: TRBJ2-3
clone_size: .
d_call: .
v_call: TRBV7-2
cdr3_nt: TGTGCCAGCAGCTTAGCTGGGGCTAGCACAGATACGCAGTATTTT
cdr3_aa: CASSLAGASTDTQYF

j_call: TRBJ2-7
clone_size: .
d_call: TRBD1
v_call: TRBV18
cdr3_nt: TGTGCCAGCTCACCCCCAATGGGTCAGGGGGCTGGCGAGCAGTACTTC
cdr3_aa: CASSPPMGQGAGEQYF

j_call: TRBJ2-7
clone_size: .
d_call: .
v_call: TRBV27
cdr3_nt: TGTGCCAGCGGATACAGGCCTCGCTACGAGCAGTACTTC
cdr3_aa: CASGYRPRYEQYF

j_call: TRBJ2-3
clone_size: .
d_call: TRBD2
v_call: TRBV7-9
cdr3_nt: TGTGCCAGCACCAAATCCCCACTAGCGGGAGGGCCTTATACGCAGTATTTT
cdr3_aa: CASTKSPLAGGPYTQYF

j_call: TRBJ1-1
clone_size: once
d_call: .
v_call: TRBV2
cdr3_nt: TGTGCCAGCAGTGAACAGAGGGAGACTGAAGCTTTCTTT
cdr3_aa: CASSEQRETEAFF

j_call: TRBJ1-1
clone_size: .
d_call: TRBD1
v_call: TRBV19
cdr3_nt: TGTGCCAGTAGTACTAACCCGGGACAGGGGATTGGCACTGAAGCTTTCTTT
cdr3_aa: CASSTNPGQGIGTEAFF

j_call: TRBJ2-4
clone_size: .
d_call: .
v_call: TRBV6-2/TRBV6-3
cdr3_nt: TGTGCCAGCAGTCCCACAGGGCTAGCCAAAAACATTCAGTACTTC
cdr3_aa: CASSPTGLAKNIQYF

j_call: TRBJ1-1
clone_size: .
d_call: .
v_call: TRBV7-9
cdr3_nt: TGTGCCAGCAGCTTAGGACAGGCCCGCCCTGCTTTCTTT
cdr3_aa: CASSLGQARPAFF

j_call: TRBJ2-1
clone_size: .
d_call: .
v_call: TRBV5-1
cdr3_nt: TGCGCCAGCACTCAACGGGAAGGCTCCTACAATGAGCAGTTCTTC
cdr3_aa: CASTQREGSYNEQFF

j_call: TRBJ1-6
clone_size: once
d_call: TRBD1
v_call: TRBV4-3
cdr3_nt: TGCGCCAGCAGCCAAGATCATCCGGGACAGGGTAATTCACCCCTCCACTTT
cdr3_aa: CASSQDHPGQGNSPLHF

j_call: TRBJ2-1
clone_size: .
d_call: TRBD1
v_call: TRBV15
cdr3_nt: TGTGCCACCAGCAGAGAAAAGGGACAGCCCCGCTACAATGAGCAGTTCTTC
cdr3_aa: CATSREKGQPRYNEQFF

j_call: TRBJ2-7
clone_size: .
d_call: .
v_call: TRBV29-1
cdr3_nt: TGCAGCGTTGAAGGCCCGCTATCCTACGAGCAGTACTTC
cdr3_aa: CSVEGPLSYEQYF

j_call: TRBJ2-3
clone_size: .
d_call: .
v_call: TRBV5-6
cdr3_nt: TGTGCCAGCAGCTTGGGTATGGGAGCAGGTGCGGATACGCAGTATTTT
cdr3_aa: CASSLGMGAGADTQYF

j_call: TRBJ1-1
clone_size: few
d_call: .
v_call: TRBV6-5
cdr3_nt: TGTGCCAGCAGTTACCCTCTGGGCACCTCTTTCTTT
cdr3_aa: CASSYPLGTSFF

j_call: TRBJ2-1
clone_size: .
d_call: .
v_call: TRBV7-9
cdr3_nt: TGTGCCAGCAGCTTTTGGGGGGGCGATGAGCAGTTCTTC
cdr3_aa: CASSFWGGDEQFF

j_call: TRBJ1-5
clone_size: .
d_call: .
v_call: TRBV13
cdr3_nt: TGTGCCAGCAGCTTAGGAGAGAATCAGCCCCAGCATTTT
cdr3_aa: CASSLGENQPQHF

j_call: TRBJ2-7
clone_size: .
d_call: .
v_call: TRBV5-6
cdr3_nt: TGTGCCAGCAGCCCGACAGGAGACTCCTACGAGCAGTACTTC
cdr3_aa: CASSPTGDSYEQYF

j_call: TRBJ2-1
clone_size: .
d_call: .
v_call: TRBV7-9
cdr3_nt: TGTGCCAGCAGCTCCCCAGGGACCTACAATGAGCAGTTCTTC
cdr3_aa: CASSSPGTYNEQFF

j_call: TRBJ2-1
clone_size: .
d_call: TRBD2
v_call: TRBV28
cdr3_nt: TGTGCCAGCAGCTACCCCAGGACTAGCGGGTTGAACAATGAGCAGTTCTTC
cdr3_aa: CASSYPRTSGLNNEQFF

j_call: TRBJ2-7
clone_size: .
d_call: .
v_call: TRBV28
cdr3_nt: TGTGCCAGCAGTTCCTACCCTTACGTTGGCGAGCAGTACTTC
cdr3_aa: CASSSYPYVGEQYF

j_call: TRBJ1-1
clone_size: .
d_call: TRBD1
v_call: TRBV7-2
cdr3_nt: TGTGCCAGCAGCTTCGACCGGGACAGGGGAATTAAAACTGAAGCTTTCTTT
cdr3_aa: CASSFDRDRGIKTEAFF

j_call: TRBJ1-2
clone_size: once
d_call: TRBD1
v_call: TRBV7-8
cdr3_nt: TGTGCCAGCAGCTTAGAGACAGGGACCGGTCAAGGCTACACCTTC
cdr3_aa: CASSLETGTGQGYTF

j_call: TRBJ2-1
clone_size: .
d_call: TRBD2
v_call: TRBV28
cdr3_nt: TGTGCCAGCACCCGGACTAGCGGGAGGAATGAGCAGTTCTTC
cdr3_aa: CASTRTSGRNEQFF

j_call: TRBJ2-3
clone_size: .
d_call: .
v_call: TRBV28
cdr3_nt: TGTGCCAGCAGCCAAAGCGGGTCCACAGATACGCAGTATTTT
cdr3_aa: CASSQSGSTDTQYF

j_call: TRBJ1-1
clone_size: .
d_call: .
v_call: TRBV6-2/TRBV6-3
cdr3_nt: TGTGCCAGCAGTTACCAGATTGGAGCAAACACTGAAGCTTTCTTT
cdr3_aa: CASSYQIGANTEAFF

j_call: TRBJ2-7
clone_size: .
d_call: TRBD1
v_call: TRBV5-1
cdr3_nt: TGCGCCAGCAGGCCGGGACAGGGGGCCTACGAGCAGTACTTC
cdr3_aa: CASRPGQGAYEQYF

j_call: TRBJ1-2
clone_size: .
d_call: .
v_call: TRBV6-2/TRBV6-3
cdr3_nt: TGTGCCAGCAGCGCCAACAACAGGGTTAAATCGTACTACACCTTC
cdr3_aa: CASSANNRVKSYYTF

j_call: TRBJ1-2
clone_size: .
d_call: .
v_call: TRBV7-9
cdr3_nt: TGTGCCAGCAGAGAGGGCGGCTACACCTTC
cdr3_aa: CASREGGYTF

j_call: TRBJ2-7
clone_size: .
d_call: .
v_call: TRBV7-2
cdr3_nt: TGTGCCAGCAGCCGAACAACTAACGAGCAGTACTTC
cdr3_aa: CASSRTTNEQYF

j_call: TRBJ1-5
clone_size: .
d_call: .
v_call: TRBV7-2
cdr3_nt: TGTGCCAGCAGCTTACGCCCGGCGGGCGTAGAGAGCAATCAGCCCCAGCATTTT
cdr3_aa: CASSLRPAGVESNQPQHF

j_call: TRBJ2-1
clone_size: .
d_call: TRBD1
v_call: TRBV12-3/TRBV12-4
cdr3_nt: TGTGCCAGCAGCCAGGGGGCTGAGCAGTTCTTC
cdr3_aa: CASSQGAEQFF

j_call: TRBJ2-2
clone_size: .
d_call: .
v_call: TRBV7-7
cdr3_nt: TGTGCCAGCAGCTCCACCAGGGGAGTTGGCACCGGGGAGCTGTTTTTT
cdr3_aa: CASSSTRGVGTGELFF

j_call: TRBJ2-1
clone_size: .
d_call: TRBD2
v_call: TRBV7-9
cdr3_nt: TGTGCCAGCAGCGCGGGACTAGCGGGGGCCAATGAGCAGTTCTTC
cdr3_aa: CASSAGLAGANEQFF

j_call: TRBJ2-3
clone_size: .
d_call: TRBD1
v_call: TRBV29-1
cdr3_nt: TGCAGCGTTGGGGGACAGGGGAGAAGGGTGACAGATACGCAGTATTTT
cdr3_aa: CSVGGQGRRVTDTQYF

j_call: TRBJ2-7
clone_size: .
d_call: .
v_call: TRBV4-3
cdr3_nt: TGCGCCAGCAGCCAAGGTCCGGGGGTCTCCTACGAGCAGTACTTC
cdr3_aa: CASSQGPGVSYEQYF

j_call: TRBJ2-4
clone_size: .
d_call: .
v_call: TRBV18
cdr3_nt: TGTGCCAGCTCACCCTCCAATCCAGGGTATAAAAACATTCAGTACTTC
cdr3_aa: CASSPSNPGYKNIQYF

j_call: TRBJ2-7
clone_size: .
d_call: TRBD2
v_call: TRBV11-3
cdr3_nt: TGTGCCAGCAGCTTAGCGGGAGGGCCGGGTTACGAGCAGTACTTC
cdr3_aa: CASSLAGGPGYEQYF